The 11 T cell receptor beta chains given below trace back to one sample, sequenced in a study of vaccination and CD4 T cells after COVID-19. Treatment described: approximately 9-day PBMC culture with coronavirus spike peptide pools or control peptides (ViraFEST assay). Once obtained from cultured CD4+ T cells, the DNA was sequenced using the Oncomine TCR Beta short-read assay. TCRdb redid the calling of the PCR reads with MiXCR, one entry per CDR3 protein. Among over 15,000 distinct CDR3 sequences listed, nearly 50% were seen once. These receptors have no identified antigens. Sequencing was performed on CD4+ T cells from blood, cultured in vitro, taken before SARS-CoV-2 vaccination. The receptors here all came from a human donor who had recovered from COVID-19.

This clonotype came up a few times. The gene calls are TRBV6-1 and TRBJ2-1; TRBD2 matches 10 bases. With V trimmed by 5 bases and J by 7 bases, 8 bases remained unmatched. This CDR3 comprises 15 residues. The germline V gene encodes CDR1 MNHNS and CDR2 SASEGT. CDR3 in amino acids: CASSLGLASRNEQFF. The DNA for the CDR3 is TGTGCCAGCAGTCTGGGACTAGCGAGCCGTAATGAGCAGTTCTTC.

The chain is built from TRBV25-1 and TRBJ2-1; 7 bases match TRBD1. The CDR3 has 16 amino acids. The germline gives CDR1 MGHDK, CDR2 SYGVNS. The V and J ends lost 4 bases and 7 bases, in that order; junction bases with no gene match: 13. The DNA of the CDR3 is TGTGCCAGCAGTGGGATTGGGACAGTTGTGCTAAATGAGCAGTTCTTC. As protein: CASSGIGTVVLNEQFF.

The gene calls are TRBV5-5 and TRBJ1-5; possibly TRBD1 for D (5 bases). Trimming cost V 1 base and J 2 bases, with 10 bases left between them. Per germline, CDR1 SGHKS and CDR2 YYEKEE (reference sequence). The CDR3 runs 15 residues. The CDR3 spells CASSLLGGGNQPQHF. The CDR3, as DNA: TGTGCCAGCAGCTTGCTCGGGGGGGGCAATCAGCCCCAGCATTTT.

Only a few counts were recorded for this clonotype. At one end the junction does not follow the germline gene, possibly because of a read error. This rearrangement joins TRBV15 to TRBJ2-4, with a possible D match to TRBD1 (6 bases). This CDR3 region has 16 residues. Germline-derived CDR1 and CDR2 are LNHNV and YYDKDF (reference sequence). CDR3 sequence: CATSGDRKLAKNIQYF. The CDR3 bases are TGTGCCACCAGCGGAGACAGGAAACTAGCCAAAAACATTCAGTACTTC.

The V and J genes are TRBV14 and TRBJ1-2; 7 bases line up with TRBD1. V shed 2 bases and J 3 bases; nucleotides not matched to a gene: 3. The CDR3 runs to 14 residues. CDR1 and CDR2 from the germline V gene are SGHDN and FVKESK. The CDR3 DNA reads as TGTGCCAGCAGCCAAATCCAGGGGGACTATGGCTACACCTTC. It is translated as CASSQIQGDYGYTF.

This clonotype was detected a few times. CDR3 DNA sequence: TGTGCCAGCAGCCCAGGGACAGTGGGGAAAGAGACCCAGTACTTC. As protein: CASSPGTVGKETQYF. The rearrangement uses TRBV7-6 and TRBJ2-5, with 7 bases identical to TRBD1. Germline V gene lookup returns CDR1 SGHVS and CDR2 FNYEAQ. With V trimmed by 5 bases and J by 3 bases, 9 bases remained unmatched. The CDR3 has 15 residues.

The rearrangement links TRBV6-5 to TRBJ1-6; 8 positions match TRBD1. The CDR3 spans 16 residues. The V gene end was trimmed by 4 bases and the J gene end by 9 bases; junction bases not matched to a gene: 11. The germline V gene has CDR1 MNHEY and CDR2 SVGAGI. CDR3 DNA: TGTGCCAGCAGTTTCGGACAGGGTGGGAGTATTTCACCCCTCCACTTT. Protein: CASSFGQGGSISPLHF.

This chain links TRBV9 with TRBJ1-3, with TRBD1 matching 10 bases. This CDR3 contains 14 residues. Germline V gene sequence: CDR1 SGDLS, CDR2 YYNGEE. V dropped 4 bases and J dropped 6; count of bases not matched to a gene: 4. CDR3 sequence reads: CASSFGTGANTIYF. The CDR3 nucleotides are TGTGCCAGCAGCTTCGGGACAGGGGCAAACACCATATATTTT.

The rearrangement links TRBV11-3 to TRBJ2-1; a possible D gene is TRBD2 (5 bases). The CDR3 length is 13 residues. V was clipped by 11 bases and J by 0 bases, with 11 bases between them. Looked up from germline, CDR1 is SGHNT and CDR2 is YENEEA. The CDR3 DNA reads as TGTGCCTGCGGCGGGCGCTCCTACAATGAGCAGTTCTTC. Its protein is CACGGRSYNEQFF. Based on the CDR3 plus reference TRBV11-3 and TRBJ2-1, the full variable domain is EAGVVQSPRYKIIEKKQPVAFWCNPISGHNTLYWYLQNLGQGPELLIRYENEEAVDDSQLPKDRFSAERLKGVDSTLKIQPAELGDSAVYLCACGGRSYNEQFFGPGTRLTVL.

The chain joins TRBV4-3 to TRBJ2-7, with D perhaps TRBD2 (5 bases). CDR3 size: 15 residues. Germline V gives CDR1 LGHNA, CDR2 YSLEER. V was cut by 6 bases and J by 3 bases, with 18 bases left in between. In DNA, the CDR3 is TGCGCCAGCAGTCCATCTTTCGGGAAACACTACGAGCAGTACTTC. It encodes CASSPSFGKHYEQYF.

This clonotype has only a few counts. The chain uses TRBV6-1 and TRBJ2-1; D is perhaps TRBD1 (6 bases). Looked up from germline, CDR1 is MNHNS and CDR2 is SASEGT. The V and J ends lost 7 bases and 0 bases respectively, with 13 bases between them. The CDR3 sequence is 15 residues long. The CDR3 loop is CASTRGSSSYNEQFF. CDR3 DNA sequence: TGTGCCAGCACGAGGGGGTCGAGCTCCTACAATGAGCAGTTCTTC.